The next 3 T cell receptor beta chains were all read from a single sample in a study of blood T cell repertoires in COVID-19. Repertoires were generated with immunoSEQ multiplex PCR, while TCRdb's copy carries only in-frame clones and drops some. The sample has 87,000 or so clones, approximately 79% seen once. Specimen: peripheral blood. The source of these receptors is a woman older than 75 with active or convalescent COVID-19.

There are a few counts of this clone. V is TRBV4-3 and J is TRBJ2-4; TRBD1 might be the D (6 bases). The CDR3 has 14 residues. Germline V gene lookup returns CDR1 LGHNA and CDR2 YSLEER. Trimming removed 0 bases at V and 7 bases at J, with 10 bases between. The CDR3 DNA follows: TGCGCCAGCAGCCAAGAGGACAGCCGGAACATTCAGTACTTC. This gives the protein CASSQEDSRNIQYF.

The V call is TRBV18, the J call TRBJ2-5; 14 bases match TRBD2. The J segment lost 2 bases and the V segment lost 3 bases, leaving 8 bases of the junction unmatched. Germline CDR1 is KGHSH and CDR2 is LQKENI. CDR3 length equals 18 residues. Here the CDR3 reads CASSPRGTSGSIQETQYF. For the CDR3, the DNA is TGTGCCAGCTCACCGAGAGGGACTAGCGGGAGCATACAAGAGACCCAGTACTTC.

The CDR3 DNA reads TGTGCCAGCAGCTTAGCAGGGGTGGATACGCAGTATTTT. This sequence encodes CASSLAGVDTQYF. The chain recombines TRBV7-9 with TRBJ2-3, with a possible D match to TRBD1 (5 bases). Trimming removed 0 bases at V and 6 bases at J, with 7 bases between. This CDR3 contains 13 residues. CDR1 is SEHNR, CDR2 FQNEAQ, per germline (reference sequence).